This is a list of T cell receptor beta chains from one sample in a study of blood T cell repertoires in COVID-19. The table came from immunoSEQ multiplex PCR; TCRdb's copy has only in-frame clones and leaves some out. The profile shows around 130,000 clones, around nine tenths of them singletons. The specimen was peripheral blood. These receptors all come from a woman aged 45 to 65 with acute or convalescent COVID-19. Each CDR3 is given with its conserved first and last residue. D genes are given only for firm matches. A row's size may be missing; if present it is once, few, many or a size class.

D gene,clone size,V gene,J gene,CDR3 DNA,CDR3 protein
NA,NA,TRBV18,TRBJ2-7,TGTGCCAGCTCATGGGACACCTTCTACGAGCAGTACTTC,CASSWDTFYEQYF
NA,few,TRBV9,TRBJ2-5,TGTGCCAGCAGCGAGCGGGCGGGGACCCAGTACTTC,CASSERAGTQYF
NA,NA,TRBV7-9,TRBJ1-3,TGTGCCAGCAGCTTTGGGTTTGGGGGGACTGGAAACACCATATATTTT,CASSFGFGGTGNTIYF
NA,NA,TRBV7-9,TRBJ2-3,TGTGCCTACGAGACAGATACGCAGTATTTT,CAYETDTQYF
NA,NA,TRBV12-5,TRBJ1-6,TGTGCTAGTGAAGGGCAGGGCCACGGGCCCCTCCACTTT,CASEGQGHGPLHF
NA,NA,TRBV6-6,TRBJ2-5,TGTGCCAGCAGTTATAGCGAAACGGAGACCCAGTACTTC,CASSYSETETQYF
NA,NA,TRBV3-1/TRBV3-2,TRBJ1-1,TGTGCCAGCAGCCAAGACCCGGAGACTGAAGCTTTCTTT,CASSQDPETEAFF
NA,NA,TRBV5-6,TRBJ1-6,TGTGCCAGCAGCTTGGATTCAGGGGTCAGTTCACCCCTCCACTTT,CASSLDSGVSSPLHF
NA,NA,TRBV7-9,TRBJ1-2,TGTGCCAGCAGCTTACCGGACACCTTTAGTGGCTACACCTTC,CASSLPDTFSGYTF
TRBD2,NA,TRBV3-1/TRBV3-2,TRBJ2-3,TGTGCCAGCAGCCAAGAAAGGACTAGCGGGGGTAGCACAGATACGCAGTATTTT,CASSQERTSGGSTDTQYF
TRBD1,NA,TRBV25-1,TRBJ2-3,TGTGCCAGCAGTGAAAATTCCGGGACAGGGGGCAGTACAGATACGCAGTATTTT,CASSENSGTGGSTDTQYF
TRBD2,NA,TRBV7-2,TRBJ2-4,TGTGCCAGCAGCTCATTAGCGGGAGGGAGCAACGTAGCCAAAAACATTCAGTACTTC,CASSSLAGGSNVAKNIQYF
TRBD2,NA,TRBV20-1,TRBJ2-7,TGCAGTGCCAGTGGGCTGGCGGGGGGGCCATTTATCGACGAGCAGTACTTC,CSASGLAGGPFIDEQYF
TRBD1,NA,TRBV24-1,TRBJ1-1,TGTGCCACCAGTGGCCACACAGGGGGCGGAACTGAAGCTTTCTTT,CATSGHTGGGTEAFF
TRBD1,NA,TRBV5-8,TRBJ1-1,TGTGCCAGCAGCCCCCGGGACAGGGGTTGGACTGAAGCTTTCTTT,CASSPRDRGWTEAFF
NA,once,TRBV1,TRBJ1-2,TGCACCAGCAGCCAAGAGGGGAGACAGGAAACGACTAACTATGGCTACACCTTC,CTSSQEGRQETTNYGYTF
NA,NA,TRBV4-3,TRBJ1-1,TGCGCCAGCAGCCAAATAACGGCGGCTGAAGCTTTCTTT,CASSQITAAEAFF
TRBD1,few,TRBV9,TRBJ1-3,TGTGCCAGCAGCGCGGGACAGGGTCTACTTTTTGGAAACACCATATATTTT,CASSAGQGLLFGNTIYF
TRBD2,NA,TRBV7-9,TRBJ2-3,TGTGCCAGCAGCTTAGTCCTAGCGGGAGGGCCACTGGATACGCAGTATTTT,CASSLVLAGGPLDTQYF
NA,NA,TRBV11-2,TRBJ1-1,TGTGCCAGCAGCTTAGCAGGGAAAGCTTTCTTT,CASSLAGKAFF
TRBD1,NA,TRBV29-1,TRBJ2-2,TGCAGCGTAGGGACAGGGGACGGGGAGCTGTTTTTT,CSVGTGDGELFF
NA,NA,TRBV2,TRBJ2-5,TGTGCCAGCAGCCCTCTCCCCCCTGCAGGGATGGGGGAGACCCAGTACTTC,CASSPLPPAGMGETQYF
TRBD1,NA,TRBV7-2,TRBJ2-5,TGTGCCAGCAGTTGGAGACAGGGTCAAGAGACCCAGTACTTC,CASSWRQGQETQYF
TRBD2,NA,TRBV18,TRBJ2-1,TGTGCCAGCTCACCGACGGGACTAGCGGGAGGCCCCAGAGTGAATGAGCAGTTCTTC,CASSPTGLAGGPRVNEQFF
NA,NA,TRBV24-1,TRBJ2-1,TGTGCCACCAGTGCCCCAGCAAGGAGGAGCTCCTACAATGAGCAGTTCTTC,CATSAPARRSSYNEQFF
TRBD1,few,TRBV4-3,TRBJ1-5,TGCGCCAGCAGCCAAGATTACAGGGGAAACCAGCCCCAGCATTTT,CASSQDYRGNQPQHF
NA,NA,TRBV12-5,TRBJ1-6,TGTGCTAGTGGTTTGGTACTAGGACAGTCAAATAATTCACCCCTCCACTTT,CASGLVLGQSNNSPLHF
NA,NA,TRBV19,TRBJ1-6,TGTGCCAGTAGTAAGTTAGGGAGCTCCTATAATTCACCCCTCCACTTT,CASSKLGSSYNSPLHF
NA,NA,TRBV19,TRBJ1-5,TGTGCCAGTAGTATCCCGCAGGGGCTAAATCAGCCCCAGCATTTT,CASSIPQGLNQPQHF
NA,NA,TRBV18,TRBJ1-2,TGTGCCAGCTCACGGGGGACTGGACCTAACTATGGCTACACCTTC,CASSRGTGPNYGYTF
TRBD1,NA,TRBV27,TRBJ1-2,TGTGCCAGCAGCTCCCTGACAGGGAATGGTGGCTACACCTTC,CASSSLTGNGGYTF
NA,NA,TRBV3-1/TRBV3-2,TRBJ2-7,TGTGCCAGCAGCCCAAGTAGGGGCGCAAGCTACGAGCAGTACTTC,CASSPSRGASYEQYF
TRBD2,NA,TRBV11-2,TRBJ2-3,TGTGCCAGCAGCTTCGCTAGCGGGAGCATCACAGATACGCAGTATTTT,CASSFASGSITDTQYF
TRBD1,NA,TRBV7-9,TRBJ2-1,TGTGCCAGCAGCTTAGAATTTGGGGACAGGGGGTACAATGAGCAGTTCTTC,CASSLEFGDRGYNEQFF
NA,NA,TRBV7-9,TRBJ1-2,TGTGCCAGCAGCAGTGGGACAACGTTGAATGGCTACACCTTC,CASSSGTTLNGYTF
TRBD2,NA,TRBV11-2,TRBJ2-1,TGTGCCAGCAGCTTGGGACTAGCGGGAGTCTACAATGAGCAGTTCTTC,CASSLGLAGVYNEQFF
NA,NA,TRBV18,TRBJ1-2,TGTGCCAGCTCACCGTCGGCGGGAGGAGTTCGCTATGGCTACACCTTC,CASSPSAGGVRYGYTF
NA,NA,TRBV12-3/TRBV12-4,TRBJ1-2,TGTGCCAGCAGTTTCGGGAGGGTTGGCTACACCTTC,CASSFGRVGYTF
NA,NA,TRBV9,TRBJ1-6,TGTGCCAGCAGCGTGGCCGCAGGGATTAATTCACCCCTCCACTTT,CASSVAAGINSPLHF
TRBD2,NA,TRBV30,TRBJ2-2,TGTGCCTCACGCGGGGGGCGCGGAACCGGGGAGCTGTTTTTT,CASRGGRGTGELFF
NA,NA,TRBV6-1,TRBJ2-7,TGTGCCAGCAGTGAAGGAACTTCCCTCTACGAGCAGTACTTC,CASSEGTSLYEQYF
TRBD1,NA,TRBV12-5,TRBJ1-2,TGTGCTAGTGGTCCCGCCCCCCCGGACAGGGATAACTATGGCTACACCTTC,CASGPAPPDRDNYGYTF
NA,NA,TRBV12-3/TRBV12-4,TRBJ2-3,TGTGCCAGCAGTTTCGGAGATCCAGATACGCAGTATTTT,CASSFGDPDTQYF
TRBD2,NA,TRBV6-5,TRBJ2-7,TGTGCCAGCAGGTTGACTAGCGGGAGCGATGAGCAGTACTTC,CASRLTSGSDEQYF
NA,NA,TRBV7-2,TRBJ1-1,TGTGCCAGCAGCTTAGGTCCCAGCGAGAACACTGAAGCTTTCTTT,CASSLGPSENTEAFF
NA,NA,TRBV12-3/TRBV12-4,TRBJ2-7,TGTGCCAGCAAAGCTAGCTCCTACGAGCAGTACTTC,CASKASSYEQYF
TRBD1,NA,TRBV15,TRBJ2-7,TGTGCCACCAGCATGAGGGGGCCCTACGAGCAGTACTTC,CATSMRGPYEQYF
NA,once,TRBV5-1,TRBJ1-1,TGCGCCAGCAGTCGGACTTATAACACTGAAGCTTTCTTT,CASSRTYNTEAFF
TRBD2,NA,TRBV5-1,TRBJ2-3,TGCGCCAGCAGCGCCCTGACTAGCGGGGCTTCAGATACGCAGTATTTT,CASSALTSGASDTQYF
TRBD2,NA,TRBV6-5,TRBJ2-1,TGTGCCAGCAGAACTACTAGCGGCCCCTACAATGAGCAGTTCTTC,CASRTTSGPYNEQFF
TRBD1,NA,TRBV5-6,TRBJ1-2,TGTGCCAGCAACCGGGACAGGACCTATGGCTACACCTTC,CASNRDRTYGYTF
NA,NA,TRBV4-1,TRBJ1-6,TGCGCCAGCAGCCAAGCCGGGGAGTATTCACCCCTCCACTTT,CASSQAGEYSPLHF
NA,NA,TRBV3-1/TRBV3-2,TRBJ1-6,TGTGCCAGCAGCCTTACGGGAGAGACTAGACCCCTCCACTTT,CASSLTGETRPLHF
NA,NA,TRBV7-2,TRBJ2-3,TGTGCCAGCAGCTTCCGGGACACAAGCACAGATACGCAGTATTTT,CASSFRDTSTDTQYF
TRBD2,NA,TRBV7-9,TRBJ2-2,TGTGCCAGCAGCAAACTAGCGGCAAAAGGCGGGGAGCTGTTTTTT,CASSKLAAKGGELFF
TRBD2,NA,TRBV30,TRBJ2-7,TGTGCCTGGAACCCTAGCGGGAGGGCCTACGAGCAGTACTTC,CAWNPSGRAYEQYF
TRBD1,NA,TRBV6-2/TRBV6-3,TRBJ2-1,TGTGCCAGCAGTCCCTGGACAGGGTACAATGAGCAGTTCTTC,CASSPWTGYNEQFF
TRBD2,NA,TRBV9,TRBJ2-2,TGTGCCAGCAGCGCCATCTTAACCGGGACTAGCGGGGGGGCGGACACCGGGGAGCTGTTTTTT,CASSAILTGTSGGADTGELFF
NA,NA,TRBV6-4,TRBJ1-5,TGTGCCAGCAACAACGACAGAAATCAGCCCCAGCATTTT,CASNNDRNQPQHF
TRBD1,NA,TRBV2,TRBJ1-2,TGTGCCAGCAGTACGACAGGGGGCCTCTATGGCTACACCTTC,CASSTTGGLYGYTF